This entry features one T cell receptor beta chain sequence. The data originate from a study of OX40 agonist ivuxolimab in advanced cancers. Study information: Patients in dose escalation had liver, melanoma, kidney or head and neck cancers. Three partial responders included one hepatocellular carcinoma patient and two cutaneous melanoma patients.

CDR3 length equals 17 residues. The V gene end was trimmed by 0 bases and the J gene end by 4 bases; junction bases not matched to a gene: 8. Germline loops: CDR1 LGHNA, CDR2 YNFKEQ. TCRdb's table, derived via immunoSEQ multiplex PCR, lists solely in-frame clones and lacks some. The data hold 60,000 to 95,000 clones, with around nine tenths observed a single time. The chain employs TRBV4-2 and TRBJ1-3, with 8 positions matching TRBD1. Here the sequenced sample was CD4+ or CD8+ T cells sorted from blood, taken in a trial of the OX40 agonist ivuxolimab. The source is an adult with an advanced solid tumor such as melanoma, head and neck, liver or kidney cancer. CDR3 bases: TGTGCCAGCAGCCAAGATCCCGGACAGGGAGCAGGAAACACCATATATTTT. Amino acids: CASSQDPGQGAGNTIYF.